These 5 T cell receptor beta chains came from one sample sequenced in a study of shared clonotypes between healthy human individuals. Profiled with immunoSEQ multiplex PCR; TCRdb holds only in-frame clones, not every one. The sample has some 120,000 clones, 68% seen once; the top ten hold about a quarter. Sequenced: memory CD8+ T cells sorted from blood. Subset of the sample: CD45RO+ cells pooled with CCR7-negative TemRA cells. The receptor source for this set is a woman younger than 45 in good health.

The chain recombines TRBV28 with TRBJ1-3; D may be TRBD1 (5 bases). V was shortened by 6 bases and J by 1 base, with 19 bases between the two germline ends. This CDR3 has 17 amino acids. Germline loops: CDR1 MDHEN, CDR2 SYDVKM. CDR3 amino acids: CASREGLVSGSGNTIYF. For the CDR3, the DNA is TGTGCCAGCAGGGAAGGACTGGTTTCAGGGTCTGGAAACACCATATATTTT.

This clone has only a few counts. The CDR3 region has the DNA TGTGCCACCAGCAGAGACGGTGGCAGGGGTGAGCAGTTCTTC. It is translated as CATSRDGGRGEQFF. The gene calls are TRBV15 and TRBJ2-1; a possible D gene is TRBD1 (6 bases). The CDR3 consists of 14 residues. The germline gives CDR1 LNHNV, CDR2 YYDKDF (reference sequence). The V end lost 0 bases, the J end lost 9 bases, and 12 bases lay between the germline ends. Filled out from reference TRBV15 and TRBJ2-1, the complete variable domain reads DAMVIQNPRYQVTQFGKPVTLSCSQTLNHNVMYWYQQKSSQAPKLLFHYYDKDFNNEADTPDNFQSRRPNTSFCFLDIRSPGLGDTAMYLCATSRDGGRGEQFFGPGTRLTVL.

This clone was counted many times. The V and J genes are TRBV4-2 and TRBJ2-5, with TRBD2 matching over 8 bases. CDR1 LGHNA and CDR2 YNFKEQ come from the germline V gene. The ends lost 0 bases at V and 3 bases at J; junction bases unmatched: 6. This CDR3 has 16 residues. CDR3 in amino acids: CASSQDRGSGEETQYF. As DNA, the CDR3 is TGTGCCAGCAGCCAAGATCGAGGTAGCGGGGAAGAGACCCAGTACTTC.

As regards this clone: A much larger clone lies one base from this, so it may be a read error. The chain carries TRBV6-1 and TRBJ1-2, with D possibly matching TRBD1 (5 bases). CDR3 length: 14 amino acids. The V end was cut by 1 base, the J end by 6 bases, with 12 bases between. Germline assignment: CDR1 MNHNS and CDR2 SASEGT. The CDR3 spells CASSEVEGSNGYTF. DNA for the CDR3: TGTGCCAGCAGTGAAGTAGAGGGGAGCAATGGCTACACCTTC.

The chain employs TRBV4-1 and TRBJ1-2; 8 positions agree with TRBD1. CDR1 and CDR2 (germline): MGHRA, YSYEKL. CDR3 length equals 15 residues. The V gene end was trimmed by 3 bases and the J gene end by 3 bases; junction bases not matched to a gene: 6. The CDR3 spells CASSHPGQGHYGYTF. In DNA, the CDR3 is TGCGCCAGCAGCCACCCCGGACAGGGACACTATGGCTACACCTTC.